These 21 T cell receptor beta chains originate from one sample sequenced in a study of blood T cell repertoires in COVID-19. Profiled with immunoSEQ multiplex PCR; TCRdb holds only in-frame clones, not every one. The sample contains about 200,000 clones, around nine tenths of which appear only once. The specimen sequenced was peripheral blood. The receptors stem from a man aged 60-69 years with acute or convalescent COVID-19.

The V and J genes are TRBV9 and TRBJ1-2; 11 bases map to TRBD1. V trimming: 3 bases; J trimming: 0 bases; junction bases outside the gene matches: 7. Per the germline V gene, CDR1 is SGDLS and CDR2 is YYNGEE. The CDR3 spans 17 residues. For the CDR3, the DNA is TGTGCCAGCAGCGCCCGGACAGGGGGCGAATCTAACTATGGCTACACCTTC. It is translated as CASSARTGGESNYGYTF.

The V call is TRBV5-6, the J call TRBJ2-2, with TRBD2 as a possible D gene (7 bases). The CDR3 spans 17 residues. Trimming cost V 4 bases and J 5 bases, with 21 bases left between them. Germline V gene data show CDR1 as SGHDT and CDR2 as YYEEEE. The CDR3 DNA follows: TGTGCCAGCAGCCGCGCCGGGGGGCGGGGGCGTACCGGGGAGCTGTTTTTT. It is translated as CASSRAGGRGRTGELFF.

This chain uses TRBV4-2 with TRBJ2-5; TRBD2 matches at 11 bases. Germline V lookup: CDR1 LGHNA, CDR2 YNFKEQ. This CDR3 spans 19 amino acids. The trim removed 4 bases at V and 2 bases at J, leaving 15 bases unmatched. CDR3 loop: CASSLLMVGLAGGQETQYF. The CDR3 nucleotides read TGTGCCAGCAGCCTCCTAATGGTTGGGCTAGCGGGGGGACAAGAGACCCAGTACTTC.

V usage is TRBV5-6 and J usage is TRBJ1-3; the D is unclear. Germline CDR1 and CDR2: SGHDT and YYEEEE. This CDR3 has 16 amino acids. Trimming left V 2 bases short and J 8 bases short, with 20 bases between. CDR3 nucleotide sequence: TGTGCCAGCAGCTTAGGCCAGCGAACTTTCAGCGACACCATATATTTT. Its protein is CASSLGQRTFSDTIYF.

Here the CDR3 reads CASSYSNRGALYEQYF. DNA of the CDR3: TGTGCCAGCAGTTACTCGAACAGGGGCGCTCTATACGAGCAGTACTTC. V and J are TRBV6-5 and TRBJ2-7; 7 nucleotides match TRBD1. Germline CDR1 MNHEY, CDR2 SVGAGI. The CDR3 is 16 residues long. The V gene end was trimmed by 0 bases and the J gene end by 4 bases; junction bases not matched to a gene: 9.

This clone was recorded a few times. The chain joins TRBV30 to TRBJ2-1, with 8 positions matching TRBD2. Germline lookup yields CDR1 GTSNPN and CDR2 SVGIG (reference sequence). J was trimmed by 15 bases and V by 3 bases; bases with no gene match: 7. The CDR3 sequence is 11 residues long. The CDR3 loop reads CAWSPTSAPFF. For the CDR3, the DNA is TGTGCCTGGAGCCCGACTAGCGCTCCGTTCTTC.

This clone was observed once. The chain has TRBV19 and TRBJ2-4; 7 nucleotides line up with TRBD1. Germline V lookup: CDR1 LNHDA, CDR2 SQIVND (reference sequence). The CDR3 spans 14 residues. The J segment lost 8 bases and the V segment lost 3 bases, leaving 7 bases of the junction unmatched. The DNA of the CDR3 is TGTGCCAGTAGTATTACGGGACAGAAGGACATTCAGTACTTC. Protein: CASSITGQKDIQYF. The complete variable domain, with remaining parts taken from reference TRBV19 and TRBJ2-4, reads DGGITQSPKYLFRKEGQNVTLSCEQNLNHDAMYWYRQDPGQGLRLIYYSQIVNDFQKGDIAEGYSVSREKKESFPLTVTSAQKNPTAFYLCASSITGQKDIQYFGAGTRLSVL.

The chain employs TRBV10-1 and TRBJ1-4; TRBD1 agrees at 7 bases. CDR3 length equals 16 residues. Germline V gene lookup returns CDR1 WNHNN and CDR2 SYGVQD (reference sequence). V was pared by 1 base and J by 8 bases, with 10 bases of the junction left unmatched. CDR3 in DNA: TGCGCCAGCAGTGAGTTCGGAGGAGGGGGCGCGGAAAAACTGTTTTTT. Translating gives CASSEFGGGGAEKLFF.

This chain connects TRBV14 to TRBJ2-2, with a possible D match to TRBD1 (6 bases). V was trimmed by 4 bases and J by 2 bases, leaving 8 bases between them. The CDR3 sequence is 14 residues long. Per the germline V gene, CDR1 is SGHDN and CDR2 is FVKESK. CDR3 sequence: CASSRTANTGELFF. DNA of the CDR3: TGTGCCAGCAGCCGGACAGCCAACACCGGGGAGCTGTTTTTT.

This sequence joins TRBV5-1 and TRBJ2-7, with 9 bases that match TRBD2. Germline V gene sequence: CDR1 SGHRS, CDR2 YFSETQ. V gave up 0 bases and J gave up 6 bases; unmatched junction bases: 7. This CDR3 has 15 residues. The CDR3 loop reads CASSLELAGIAEQYF. The CDR3 bases are TGCGCCAGCAGCTTGGAGCTAGCGGGGATCGCCGAGCAGTACTTC.

V is TRBV7-9 and J is TRBJ1-5, with no clear D. The germline V gene encodes CDR1 SEHNR and CDR2 FQNEAQ (reference sequence). The CDR3 spans 14 residues. Trimming shortened V by 5 bases and J by 0 bases, and 8 bases separated the two germline ends. The CDR3 region is CASSPAYSNQPQHF. The CDR3 DNA reads TGTGCCAGCAGCCCAGCGTATAGCAATCAGCCCCAGCATTTT.

This clone was counted at least ten times. The chain has TRBV6-5 and TRBJ1-1; D perhaps matches TRBD1 (5 bases). The V and J ends lost 1 base and 1 base respectively, with 10 bases between them. CDR3 length: 15 residues. Per germline, CDR1 MNHEY and CDR2 SVGAGI. In DNA form, the CDR3 reads TGTGCCAGCAGTTACTACAGGTTCAGGAACACTGAAGCTTTCTTT. This codes for CASSYYRFRNTEAFF.

The chain is built from TRBV6-5 and TRBJ2-3, with D perhaps matching TRBD2 (6 bases). Germline CDR1 is MNHEY and CDR2 is SVGAGI. Trimming cost V 3 bases and J 0 bases, with 13 bases left between them. The CDR3 has 16 residues. The CDR3 is CASSYRRGSSTDTQYF. The DNA for the CDR3 is TGTGCCAGCAGTTATCGACGGGGGTCGAGCACAGATACGCAGTATTTT.

The chain links TRBV19 to TRBJ1-4; D gene ambiguous. Trimming stripped 4 bases from V and 2 bases from J, with 8 bases between. The CDR3 is 14 amino acids. CDR1 is LNHDA and CDR2 is SQIVND in the germline V gene (reference sequence). CDR3 in DNA: TGTGCCAGTAGTAGGAGGACCACTAATGAAAAACTGTTTTTT. Protein sequence: CASSRRTTNEKLFF.

The chain has TRBV9 and TRBJ1-1, with 8 nucleotides matching TRBD1. CDR1 is SGDLS and CDR2 is YYNGEE in the germline V gene. This CDR3 has 14 amino acids. V lost 0 bases and J lost 5; bases outside the gene matches: 3. The CDR3 DNA sequence: TGTGCCAGCAGCGTAGTTACAGGGGGTACTGAAGCTTTCTTT. Translating gives CASSVVTGGTEAFF.

V is TRBV7-2 and J is TRBJ1-3; D is perhaps TRBD1 (6 bases). Germline V gene sequence: CDR1 SGHTA, CDR2 FQGNSA. CDR3 size: 15 residues. V was pared by 5 bases and J by 5 bases, with 16 bases between. The CDR3 region has the DNA TGTGCCAGCAGCCTACAGACCCAGGGGAGAAACACCATATATTTT. Protein product: CASSLQTQGRNTIYF.

The V and J genes are TRBV19 and TRBJ2-5; tentative D call: TRBD2 (5 bases). CDR3 length: 13 residues. Deletions cut 5 bases from V and 5 bases from J, with 12 bases between. Germline V CDR1 and CDR2: LNHDA, SQIVND (reference sequence). CDR3 protein: CASSQTRGETQYF. CDR3 bases: TGTGCCAGTAGTCAGACCCGAGGGGAGACCCAGTACTTC.

This rearrangement joins TRBV15 to TRBJ1-5, with D unclear. Germline V gives CDR1 LNHNV, CDR2 YYDKDF (reference sequence). This CDR3 region has 14 residues. Trimming removed 7 bases at V and 1 base at J, with 11 bases between. In nucleotides, the CDR3 is TGTGCCACCACCCGTGACGGGAGCAATCAGCCCCAGCATTTT. Protein sequence: CATTRDGSNQPQHF.

This chain links TRBV19 with TRBJ2-1, with 7 bases identical to TRBD1. The V and J ends lost 3 bases and 4 bases, in that order; junction bases with no gene match: 6. The V gene's germline CDR1 is LNHDA and CDR2 SQIVND (reference sequence). This CDR3 spans 15 amino acids. CDR3 residues: CASSIGRGTYNEQFF. The CDR3 DNA reads as TGTGCCAGTAGTATTGGCAGGGGGACGTACAATGAGCAGTTCTTC.

The chain carries TRBV5-1 and TRBJ1-1, with D uncertain. The CDR3 extends over 14 amino acids. Germline V gene lookup returns CDR1 SGHRS and CDR2 YFSETQ. Trimming shortened V by 0 bases and J by 1 base, and 7 bases separated the two germline ends. The CDR3: CASSLVGANTEAFF. The CDR3 DNA sequence: TGCGCCAGCAGCTTGGTGGGAGCGAACACTGAAGCTTTCTTT.

The rearrangement uses TRBV12-5 and TRBJ2-7; 11 bases line up with TRBD1. This CDR3 has 16 amino acids. J gave up 5 bases and V 5 bases, and 11 bases lay outside the gene matches. Germline V gives CDR1 LGHNT, CDR2 FRNRAP. The CDR3 sequence is CASGPRSDRGLDEQYF. The DNA for the CDR3 is TGTGCTAGTGGTCCGAGGTCGGACAGGGGGCTCGACGAGCAGTACTTC.